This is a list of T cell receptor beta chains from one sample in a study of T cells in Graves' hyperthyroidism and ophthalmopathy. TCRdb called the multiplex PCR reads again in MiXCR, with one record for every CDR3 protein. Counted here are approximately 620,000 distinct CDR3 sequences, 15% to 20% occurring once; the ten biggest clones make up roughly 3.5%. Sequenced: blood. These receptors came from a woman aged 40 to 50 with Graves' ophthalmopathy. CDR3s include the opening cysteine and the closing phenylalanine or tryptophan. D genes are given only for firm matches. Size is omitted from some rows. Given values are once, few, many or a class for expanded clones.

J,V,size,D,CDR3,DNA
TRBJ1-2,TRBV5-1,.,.,CASSMDGFAYGYTF,TGCGCCAGCAGCATGGACGGATTCGCCTATGGCTACACCTTC
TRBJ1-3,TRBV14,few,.,CASSRQGLSGNTIYF,TGTGCCAGCAGCCGGCAGGGTCTCTCTGGAAACACCATATATTTT
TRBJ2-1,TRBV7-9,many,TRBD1,CAGGGQGVNEQFF,TGTGCCGGAGGGGGACAGGGGGTCAATGAGCAGTTCTTC
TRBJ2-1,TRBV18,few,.,CASSPYSGNEQFF,TGTGCCAGCTCACCCTATAGCGGTAATGAGCAGTTCTTC
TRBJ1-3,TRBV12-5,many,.,CASGYQSGNTIYF,TGTGCTAGTGGCTATCAGTCTGGAAACACCATATATTTT
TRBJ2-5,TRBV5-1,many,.,CASSLASNYQETQYF,TGCGCCAGCAGCTTGGCCTCCAATTACCAAGAGACCCAGTACTTC
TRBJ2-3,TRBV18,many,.,CASSPPDGDRTDTQYF,TGTGCCAGCTCACCACCGGACGGGGACCGCACAGATACGCAGTATTTT
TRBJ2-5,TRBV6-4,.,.,CASTSRPETQYF,TGTGCCAGCACTTCTCGCCCGGAGACCCAGTACTTC
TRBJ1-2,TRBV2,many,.,CASSRTFSGDDYGYTF,TGTGCCAGCAGTAGGACTTTTTCAGGGGATGACTATGGCTACACCTTC
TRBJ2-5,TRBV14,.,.,CASSQAMGRGETQYF,TGTGCCAGCAGCCAAGCGATGGGGCGTGGAGAGACCCAGTACTTC
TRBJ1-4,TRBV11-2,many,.,CASGWGYGKEKLFF,TGTGCCAGTGGTTGGGGTTACGGGAAGGAAAAACTGTTTTTT
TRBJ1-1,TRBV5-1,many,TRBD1,CASSSGQPNTEAFF,TGCGCCAGCAGCTCGGGACAGCCGAACACTGAAGCTTTCTTT
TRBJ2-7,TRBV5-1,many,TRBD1,CASSLWTGNAEQYF,TGCGCCAGCAGCTTGTGGACAGGCAACGCCGAGCAGTACTTC
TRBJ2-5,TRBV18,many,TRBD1,CASSQGQRETQYF,TGTGCCAGCTCACAGGGACAGAGAGAGACCCAGTACTTC